This record covers a single T cell receptor beta chain. This sample was included in a study of technical replicates of blood from a handful of donors. V lost 7 bases and J lost 5; bases outside the gene matches: 6. Germline V gives CDR1 SQVTM, CDR2 ANQGSEA. CDR3 length: 13 amino acids. Only in-frame clones appear in the TCRdb table, and some are missing; sequencing was by immunoSEQ multiplex PCR. Of 81,000 or so clones listed, 90% to 98% are singletons. The chain employs TRBV29-1 and TRBJ2-1; TRBD2 matches 9 bases. Sequencing was performed on T cells isolated from PBMCs. This clonotype originated in a human donor in good health. The chain's CDR3 is CSADLAGNNEQFF. CDR3 bases: TGCAGCGCGGACCTAGCGGGGAACAATGAGCAGTTCTTC.